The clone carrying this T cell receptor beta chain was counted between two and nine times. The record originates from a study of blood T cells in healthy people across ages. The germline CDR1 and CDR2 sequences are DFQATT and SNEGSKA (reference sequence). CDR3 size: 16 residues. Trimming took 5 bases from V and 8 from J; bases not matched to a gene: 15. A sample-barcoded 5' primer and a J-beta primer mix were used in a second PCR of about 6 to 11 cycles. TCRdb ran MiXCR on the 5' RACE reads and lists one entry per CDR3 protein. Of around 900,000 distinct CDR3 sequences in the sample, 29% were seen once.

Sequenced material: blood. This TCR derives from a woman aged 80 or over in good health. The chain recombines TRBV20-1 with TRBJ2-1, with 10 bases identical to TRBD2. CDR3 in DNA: TGCAGTGCTCAAGCTCCTCTAGCGGGGGTGAAGGATGAGCAGTTCTTC. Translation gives CSAQAPLAGVKDEQFF.